The rows below give T cell receptor beta chains drawn from one sample of a study of a mutant IDH1 vaccine in newly diagnosed glioma. Sequencing was performed with immunoSEQ multiplex PCR; in TCRdb, only in-frame clones are kept and a portion is missing. The sample has 50,000 to 70,000 clones, over 70% seen once. Their specific antigens are unknown. The sample was PBMCs, taken from a glioma patient whose treatment included an IDH1 peptide vaccine. The origin of the receptors is a middle-aged man with glioma. Each CDR3 is given without its conserved first and last residue.

TRBV5-1	TRBJ2-1	ASSMGLADEQF
TRBV5-1	TRBJ2-1	ASSWLAGNSYNEQF
TRBV28	TRBJ1-5	ASRPPGSQPQH
TRBV11-2	TRBJ1-3	ASSLDEGAGNTIY
TRBV29-1	TRBJ2-1	SDFGQGASNEQF
TRBV4-2	TRBJ2-2	ASSQDRFVLDTGELF
TRBV9	TRBJ1-5	ASSVEPTSNQPQH
TRBV7-2	TRBJ1-2	ASTPGRGEGYT
TRBV19	TRBJ1-1	ASNSGTDTTEAF
TRBV4-1	TRBJ2-3	ASSQVGGSTDTQY
TRBV29-1	TRBJ2-2	SVREPGTGELF
TRBV7-6	TRBJ2-2	ASSQNPGGTGELF
TRBV19	TRBJ1-5	ASSIRVREQPQH
TRBV19	TRBJ1-2	ASNAPPDTNYGYT
TRBV5-1	TRBJ2-5	ASSKGHSQETQY
TRBV25-1	TRBJ2-2	ANFRQGENTGELF
TRBV6-4	TRBJ1-2	ASSDDAGRNGYT
TRBV11-3	TRBJ2-7	ASSSGTGVGEQY
TRBV21-1	TRBJ2-2	ASSSSDLYTGELF
TRBV27	TRBJ2-7	ASSFSESSYEQY
TRBV7-9	TRBJ1-2	ASSYDGIYGYT
TRBV25-1	TRBJ2-7	ASERGRDEQY
TRBV7-3	TRBJ1-1	ASSLRPGRETEAF
TRBV19	TRBJ1-1	ASSFRQGGNTEAF
TRBV2	TRBJ1-2	ASSDNRGLTANYGYT
TRBV2	TRBJ2-7	ASSENWLGPGAYEQY
TRBV9	TRBJ2-7	ASSEGNSKTYEQY
TRBV6-1	TRBJ1-2	ASKGGLYGYT